This TCR beta chain was captured by sequencing in a study of blood T cell repertoires in COVID-19 (dated by TCRdb to about 2020). Describing the broader study: Samples from collaborators originated in the United States, Italy and Spain and spanned both the acute and convalescent phases of COVID-19. The repertoires were made available in a free public database intended to serve as a resource for research on the immune response to SARS-CoV-2. The prospective study material was composed of cDNA or gDNA derived from T cells, B-cell-depleted T cells, or PBMCs. The samples were drawn from two sources: the first 160 participants of the ongoing ImmuneRACE study, and 1,254 subjects contributed by 6 global collaborators. The dataset comprised deeply sampled blood TCRbeta repertoires from subjects exposed to, actively infected with, or recovered from COVID-19. The sample metadata nearly always contained a de-identified subject ID, COVID-19 status, age in years and sex. HLA class I and class II types, where available, came from metadata supplied by the sample provider rather than from assay-based typing.

TCRbeta CDR3 regions were amplified from genomic DNA by means of the immunoSEQ Assay, a bias-controlled multiplex PCR. Per the original workflow: The number of nucleated cells in each sample was estimated by amplification of reference gene primers within the assay. To quantify the absolute abundance of each unique TCRbeta CDR3 rearrangement, sequence reads were collapsed and filtered. For each sample, productive Simpson clonality was calculated as the square root of Simpson's diversity index across productive rearrangements. As stored in TCRdb, this immuneACCESS dataset retains in-frame rearrangements with V and J assigned. A fraction of the clones does not appear; measured against another copy, unresolved V genes explain less than half of the discrepancy, and the remainder lacks a known reason. The DNA was the basis for D and trimming; V, J and clone size are from that table. The sample table shows 50,000 to 65,000 clones, and just over 70% are seen once. Approximately 50% of the sample goes to the ten largest clones.

In the prospective study, participants were 18 to 89 years old, resided in 24 geographic areas of the United States, and were enrolled through a virtual design. In the prospective study, participants were assigned to cohorts based on the clinical history participants reported in a screening survey and a study questionnaire. Exposed participants had been in contact, within 2 weeks of entering the study, with a person who had a PCR-confirmed or clinician-diagnosed case of COVID-19. Each participant in the prospective study had whole blood, serum and a nasopharyngeal or oropharyngeal swab collected by mobile phlebotomists. Additional blood draws and questionnaires over an approximately two-month period could optionally be provided by prospective study participants. Blood samples from the prospective study were shipped frozen or at room temperature prior to DNA extraction. Regarding this clone: Its binding antigen is unknown. Base qualities are not provided; no much larger clone lies one nucleotide away.

Paper-wide results and their limitations: The quantity of clinical and demographic metadata differed by source and by participant and was supplied without curation.

V ends up 5 bases short and J 6 bases short, with an unmatched junction base count of 11. CDR1 and CDR2 are drawn from the germline V gene: SGHTA, FQGNSA. The CDR3 measures 16 amino acids from cysteine to phenylalanine. The retained sequence is limited to the CDR3, 48 bases, with the frame set at the first base. The chain is made from TRBV7-2 and TRBJ2-2, with 8 bases aligning to TRBD2. Specimen: PBMCs or T cells enriched from blood (not recorded which). This receptor was identified in a woman in her sixties who had been exposed to COVID-19. Read as DNA, the sequence is TGTGCCAGCAGCATCGGTACAGGACTAGCCGCCGGGGAGCTGTTTTTT. Its product reads: CASSIGTGLAAGELFF.